These T cell receptor beta chains were read from a single sample in a study of blood T cell repertoires in COVID-19. Sequenced by immunoSEQ multiplex PCR; TCRdb stores in-frame clones only, minus some. This sample has around 250,000 clones, with about 90% found just once. Material for sequencing was PBMCs or T cells enriched from blood (not recorded which). The receptors shown here come from a human donor in a cohort exposed to, infected with or recovered from COVID-19 (not recorded which). The donor label of this sample is uncertain. Both conserved end residues are part of each CDR3. A D gene is named only where the DNA matches it firmly. Clone size, where shown, is once, few, many, or a class for clones that have expanded.

j_gene: TRBJ1-4; v_gene: TRBV30; d_gene: NA; abundance: NA; CDR3aa: CAWSRGQSNEKLFF; CDR3nt: TGTGCCTGGAGTCGAGGACAGAGTAATGAAAAACTGTTTTTT
j_gene: TRBJ1-2; v_gene: TRBV21-1; d_gene: NA; abundance: NA; CDR3aa: CASSNKQVGYTF; CDR3nt: TGTGCCAGCAGCAACAAACAGGTCGGCTACACCTTC
j_gene: TRBJ2-5; v_gene: TRBV19; d_gene: NA; abundance: once; CDR3aa: CASSIGGGETQYF; CDR3nt: TGTGCCAGTAGTATAGGAGGGGGAGAGACCCAGTACTTC
j_gene: TRBJ1-5; v_gene: TRBV6-6; d_gene: NA; abundance: NA; CDR3aa: CASSLDRRPPYSNQPQHF; CDR3nt: TGTGCCAGCAGTCTTGACAGGCGGCCTCCCTATAGCAATCAGCCCCAGCATTTT
j_gene: TRBJ1-1; v_gene: TRBV5-1; d_gene: TRBD1; abundance: NA; CDR3aa: CASSPRQGRMNTEAFF; CDR3nt: TGCGCCAGCAGCCCGCGACAGGGGCGAATGAACACTGAAGCTTTCTTT
j_gene: TRBJ1-5; v_gene: TRBV12-3/TRBV12-4; d_gene: NA; abundance: NA; CDR3aa: CASSFSRGQPQHF; CDR3nt: TGTGCCAGCAGTTTCTCACGAGGTCAGCCCCAGCATTTT
j_gene: TRBJ1-2; v_gene: TRBV5-4; d_gene: TRBD1; abundance: NA; CDR3aa: CASSLVGRGRGGYTF; CDR3nt: TGTGCCAGCAGCTTGGTCGGCAGGGGGCGTGGAGGCTACACCTTC
j_gene: TRBJ1-6; v_gene: TRBV4-2; d_gene: TRBD1; abundance: NA; CDR3aa: CASSQRQGPDSPLHF; CDR3nt: TGTGCCAGCAGCCAACGACAGGGGCCGGATTCACCCCTCCACTTT
j_gene: TRBJ1-1; v_gene: TRBV5-1; d_gene: NA; abundance: NA; CDR3aa: CASSFEVNTEAFF; CDR3nt: TGCGCCAGCAGCTTTGAGGTAAACACTGAAGCTTTCTTT
j_gene: TRBJ2-2; v_gene: TRBV3-1/TRBV3-2; d_gene: NA; abundance: NA; CDR3aa: CASSQVLGLSSLTGELFF; CDR3nt: TGTGCCAGCAGCCAAGTCCTAGGTTTGTCTAGCTTAACCGGGGAGCTGTTTTTT
j_gene: TRBJ2-7; v_gene: TRBV6-5; d_gene: NA; abundance: once; CDR3aa: CASRRDPAGFYEQYF; CDR3nt: TGTGCCAGCAGAAGAGACCCGGCGGGGTTCTACGAGCAGTACTTC
j_gene: TRBJ1-2; v_gene: TRBV12-3/TRBV12-4; d_gene: TRBD1; abundance: NA; CDR3aa: CASSHGTGLYTF; CDR3nt: TGTGCCAGCAGCCATGGGACAGGGCTCTACACCTTC
j_gene: TRBJ1-4; v_gene: TRBV11-2; d_gene: NA; abundance: NA; CDR3aa: CASSSGGAVDEKLFF; CDR3nt: TGTGCCAGCAGCAGCGGGGGCGCGGTTGATGAAAAACTGTTTTTT
j_gene: TRBJ1-1; v_gene: TRBV19; d_gene: TRBD1; abundance: NA; CDR3aa: CASSIRGGIGAFF; CDR3nt: TGTGCCAGTAGTATAAGAGGGGGCATTGGAGCTTTCTTT
j_gene: TRBJ1-4; v_gene: TRBV11-2; d_gene: NA; abundance: NA; CDR3aa: CASSALAGPPGKLFF; CDR3nt: TGTGCCAGCAGCGCCCTAGCGGGGCCGCCTGGAAAACTGTTTTTT
j_gene: TRBJ2-1; v_gene: TRBV19; d_gene: TRBD2; abundance: NA; CDR3aa: CASSGLAVYNEQFF; CDR3nt: TGTGCCAGTAGCGGGCTAGCGGTTTACAATGAGCAGTTCTTC
j_gene: TRBJ2-1; v_gene: TRBV30; d_gene: NA; abundance: once; CDR3aa: CAWTRGAGNEQFF; CDR3nt: TGTGCCTGGACACGGGGGGCGGGGAATGAGCAGTTCTTC
j_gene: TRBJ1-5; v_gene: TRBV18; d_gene: NA; abundance: NA; CDR3aa: CASSPLAGNEQPQHF; CDR3nt: TGTGCCAGCTCACCACTCGCAGGGAATGAACAGCCCCAGCATTTT
j_gene: TRBJ2-7; v_gene: TRBV5-1; d_gene: TRBD1; abundance: NA; CDR3aa: CASSVVRPGQGGGEQYF; CDR3nt: TGCGCCAGCAGTGTGGTCCGGCCGGGACAGGGGGGAGGCGAGCAGTACTTC
j_gene: TRBJ2-5; v_gene: TRBV7-9; d_gene: TRBD2; abundance: NA; CDR3aa: CASTTGSGVYQETQYF; CDR3nt: TGTGCCAGCACCACGGGTAGCGGGGTGTACCAAGAGACCCAGTACTTC
j_gene: TRBJ1-2; v_gene: TRBV2; d_gene: NA; abundance: NA; CDR3aa: CASSETGFGYGYTF; CDR3nt: TGTGCCAGCAGTGAAACGGGGTTCGGCTATGGCTACACCTTC
j_gene: TRBJ2-7; v_gene: TRBV30; d_gene: TRBD1; abundance: NA; CDR3aa: CACWPGQDTYEQYF; CDR3nt: TGTGCCTGTTGGCCGGGACAGGATACCTACGAGCAGTACTTC
j_gene: TRBJ2-1; v_gene: TRBV25-1; d_gene: TRBD2; abundance: many; CDR3aa: CASRGRGRTGEQFF; CDR3nt: TGTGCCAGCAGGGGGAGGGGACGAACGGGTGAGCAGTTCTTC
j_gene: TRBJ1-2; v_gene: TRBV30; d_gene: TRBD1; abundance: once; CDR3aa: CAWSHGQGPAFIYGYTF; CDR3nt: TGTGCCTGGAGCCATGGACAGGGGCCCGCGTTTATCTATGGCTACACCTTC
j_gene: TRBJ2-3; v_gene: TRBV9; d_gene: NA; abundance: NA; CDR3aa: CASSASGIRRLTDTQYF; CDR3nt: TGTGCCAGCAGCGCCTCAGGGATTAGGCGGCTCACAGATACGCAGTATTTT
j_gene: TRBJ1-1; v_gene: TRBV7-9; d_gene: TRBD1; abundance: NA; CDR3aa: CASSAPPGQGAFEAFF; CDR3nt: TGTGCCAGCAGCGCACCCCCGGGACAGGGGGCGTTTGAAGCTTTCTTT
j_gene: TRBJ2-7; v_gene: TRBV19; d_gene: NA; abundance: NA; CDR3aa: CASSLRRLEGGAFYEQYF; CDR3nt: TGTGCCAGTAGTCTGAGGAGGCTGGAGGGGGGGGCCTTCTACGAGCAGTACTTC
j_gene: TRBJ2-5; v_gene: TRBV1; d_gene: NA; abundance: NA; CDR3aa: CTSSQDLLAAAKETQYF; CDR3nt: TGCACCAGCAGCCAAGATCTACTAGCGGCCGCAAAGGAGACCCAGTACTTC
j_gene: TRBJ1-4; v_gene: TRBV6-5; d_gene: NA; abundance: NA; CDR3aa: CASSDTTTNEKLFF; CDR3nt: TGTGCCAGCAGCGACACAACAACTAATGAAAAACTGTTTTTT
j_gene: TRBJ1-1; v_gene: TRBV7-2; d_gene: NA; abundance: NA; CDR3aa: CASSLEGVGTEAFF; CDR3nt: TGTGCCAGCAGCTTAGAAGGGGTCGGGACTGAAGCTTTCTTT
j_gene: TRBJ1-1; v_gene: TRBV3-1/TRBV3-2; d_gene: TRBD1; abundance: NA; CDR3aa: CASSPNSTGQGMNTEAFF; CDR3nt: TGTGCCAGCAGCCCCAACTCCACGGGACAGGGGATGAACACTGAAGCTTTCTTT
j_gene: TRBJ2-2; v_gene: TRBV28; d_gene: TRBD2; abundance: NA; CDR3aa: CASSSPQAGLATGELFF; CDR3nt: TGTGCCAGCAGTTCCCCCCAAGCGGGGCTGGCTACCGGGGAGCTGTTTTTT
j_gene: TRBJ2-7; v_gene: TRBV27; d_gene: NA; abundance: NA; CDR3aa: CASSLAGTLAHEQYF; CDR3nt: TGTGCCAGCAGTTTAGCCGGGACATTGGCCCACGAGCAGTACTTC
j_gene: TRBJ2-3; v_gene: TRBV11-2; d_gene: NA; abundance: NA; CDR3aa: CASSFWGPSDTQYF; CDR3nt: TGTGCCAGCAGCTTTTGGGGGCCGTCAGATACGCAGTATTTT
j_gene: TRBJ2-7; v_gene: TRBV4-2; d_gene: NA; abundance: NA; CDR3aa: CASSQARDFEQYF; CDR3nt: TGTGCCAGCAGCCAAGCCCGGGACTTTGAGCAGTACTTC
j_gene: TRBJ2-1; v_gene: TRBV11-2; d_gene: TRBD1; abundance: NA; CDR3aa: CASSFLRQGIYNEQFF; CDR3nt: TGTGCCAGCAGCTTCCTCCGACAGGGTATCTACAATGAGCAGTTCTTC
j_gene: TRBJ1-4; v_gene: TRBV7-6; d_gene: NA; abundance: NA; CDR3aa: CASSLTAGNEKLFF; CDR3nt: TGTGCCAGCAGCTTAACGGCAGGGAATGAAAAACTGTTTTTT
j_gene: TRBJ1-1; v_gene: TRBV27; d_gene: NA; abundance: NA; CDR3aa: CASSLVKNTEAFF; CDR3nt: TGTGCCAGCAGTTTAGTAAAGAACACTGAAGCTTTCTTT
j_gene: TRBJ2-5; v_gene: TRBV5-4; d_gene: NA; abundance: few; CDR3aa: CASSSIFRSPGLLQETQYF; CDR3nt: TGTGCCAGCAGCTCTATTTTCCGATCGCCGGGACTCTTACAAGAGACCCAGTACTTC
j_gene: TRBJ1-5; v_gene: TRBV27; d_gene: NA; abundance: NA; CDR3aa: CASSLAGKLNQPQHF; CDR3nt: TGTGCCAGCAGTTTGGCGGGCAAACTTAATCAGCCCCAGCATTTT
j_gene: TRBJ2-4; v_gene: TRBV30; d_gene: TRBD2; abundance: NA; CDR3aa: CAWSDKRGGKNIQYF; CDR3nt: TGTGCCTGGAGTGATAAGCGGGGGGGCAAAAACATTCAGTACTTC
j_gene: TRBJ1-1; v_gene: TRBV7-2; d_gene: NA; abundance: NA; CDR3aa: CASSLVAGTGDTEAFF; CDR3nt: TGTGCCAGCAGCTTAGTGGCGGGCACGGGGGACACTGAAGCTTTCTTT
j_gene: TRBJ2-2; v_gene: TRBV5-1; d_gene: NA; abundance: NA; CDR3aa: CASSRTDANTGELFF; CDR3nt: TGCGCCAGCAGCCGGACAGACGCGAACACCGGGGAGCTGTTTTTT
j_gene: TRBJ1-2; v_gene: TRBV29-1; d_gene: NA; abundance: NA; CDR3aa: CSVLDIYGYTF; CDR3nt: TGCAGCGTTCTGGACATCTATGGCTACACCTTC
j_gene: TRBJ1-1; v_gene: TRBV6-5; d_gene: NA; abundance: NA; CDR3aa: CASSYKRGYTEAFF; CDR3nt: TGTGCCAGCAGTTACAAACGGGGTTACACTGAAGCTTTCTTT